Many counts were recorded for the clone carrying this T cell receptor (beta chain). This specimen comes from a study of spatial heterogeneity in lung cancer. Between the trimmed V and J ends, which lost 1 base and 3 bases, there was a span of 22 bases. Germline V CDR1 and CDR2: DFQATT, SNEGSKA (reference sequence). The CDR3 runs 17 residues. A unique molecular identifier was attached to every TCR cDNA molecule. TCRdb processed the 5' RACE reads anew with MiXCR; each CDR3 protein has one entry. The sample shows about 23,000 distinct CDR3 sequences, approximately 4.8% of them seen only once. This sample's time point: sample taken at primary tumor resection. TCRs were sequenced from unsorted whole RNA of tumor, nontumor lung or PBMC.

The V and J genes are TRBV20-1 and TRBJ2-7; TRBD1 is a possible D gene (5 bases). This clonotype was sampled from a male donor with early-stage non-small cell lung cancer. The source was PBMCs, collected at surgery. The CDR3 protein is CSARGAGRPVRSYEQYF. The DNA of the CDR3 is TGCAGTGCTAGAGGCGCAGGGCGTCCAGTACGAAGCTACGAGCAGTACTTC.